This TCR beta chain was documented in a study of T cells in Graves' hyperthyroidism and ophthalmopathy. Study-wide results and caveats: A 13 V-J model separated ophthalmopathy from stable hyperthyroidism.

This clonotype was counted a single time. Its cognate antigen is unknown. The source material, RNA transcripts, was used to amplify TCR beta CDR3 regions. With the HTBI primer set, the TCR CDR3 went through a first round of RT-PCR. Using its own MiXCR run on the multiplex PCR reads, TCRdb lists one record per CDR3 protein. Of about 710,000 distinct CDR3 sequences in the sample, about a sixth were seen once. In making diagnoses, clinical symptoms, serum thyroxine and TRAb, thyroid ultrasound and orbital computed tomography were all used. Material for sequencing was blood. This receptor was obtained from a young man with Graves' hyperthyroidism.

This chain's CDR3 is CASSLIGGAANEQFF. In DNA form, the CDR3 reads TGTGCCAGCAGTTTAATCGGGGGCGCGGCCAATGAGCAGTTCTTC. V usage is TRBV12-3 or TRBV12-4 and J usage is TRBJ2-1; D may match TRBD1 or TRBD2 (6 bases each). The V gene lost 2 bases and the J gene lost 6 bases, with 14 bases spanning the gap. This CDR3 is built from 15 residues.